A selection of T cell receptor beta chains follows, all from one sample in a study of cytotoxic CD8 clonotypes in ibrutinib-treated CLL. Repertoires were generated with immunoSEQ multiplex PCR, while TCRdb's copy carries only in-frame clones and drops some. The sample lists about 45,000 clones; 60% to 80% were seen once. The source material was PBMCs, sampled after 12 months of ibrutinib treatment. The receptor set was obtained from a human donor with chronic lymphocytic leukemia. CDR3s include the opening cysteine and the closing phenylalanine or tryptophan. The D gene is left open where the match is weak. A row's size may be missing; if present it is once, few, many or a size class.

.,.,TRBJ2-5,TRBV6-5,TGTGCCAGCAGTCCCCTCGCGGAGGGTGGGACCCAGTACTTC,CASSPLAEGGTQYF
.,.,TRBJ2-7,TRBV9,TGTGCCAGCAGCCCCCACACCCTCTCCTACGAGCAGTACTTC,CASSPHTLSYEQYF
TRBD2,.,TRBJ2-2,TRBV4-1,TGCGCCAGCAGCCAAGATCGGTGGACTAGCGGGGGCACCGGGGAGCTGTTTTTT,CASSQDRWTSGGTGELFF
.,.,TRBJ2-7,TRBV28,TGTGCCAGCAGTTCCGGTATGGGTCGGGACGAGCAGTACTTC,CASSSGMGRDEQYF
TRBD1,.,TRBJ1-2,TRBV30,TGTGCCGGGGCAAGACAGGGTTTTTATGGCTACACCTTC,CAGARQGFYGYTF
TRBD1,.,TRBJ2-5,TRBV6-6,TGTGCCAGCAGTCCCACAGGGGACGGCGAGACCCAGTACTTC,CASSPTGDGETQYF
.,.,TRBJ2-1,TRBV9,TGTGCCAGCAGCGCCTTGCAGGGGGGCCTGTCCTACAATGAGCAGTTCTTC,CASSALQGGLSYNEQFF
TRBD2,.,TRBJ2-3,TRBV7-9,TGTGCCAGCAGCTTTCCCGGGACTAGCGGCCCTAGCACAGATACGCAGTATTTT,CASSFPGTSGPSTDTQYF
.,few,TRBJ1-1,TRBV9,TGTGCCAGCAGCCCCCGGACGGAGAACACTGAAGCTTTCTTT,CASSPRTENTEAFF
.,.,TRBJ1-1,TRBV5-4,TGTGCCAGCAGCCGAGACCTGGGGGAGACTGAAGCTTTCTTT,CASSRDLGETEAFF
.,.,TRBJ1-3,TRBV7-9,TGTGCCAGCAGCTTAGTAGGGGTATCCGGAAACACCATATATTTT,CASSLVGVSGNTIYF
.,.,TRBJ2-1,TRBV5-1,TGCGCCAGCAGCCCCCTTTGGGGGGGGGCTTACAATGAGCAGTTCTTC,CASSPLWGGAYNEQFF
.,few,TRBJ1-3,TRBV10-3,TGTGCCGTCAGGTCCCCTGGAAACACCATATATTTT,CAVRSPGNTIYF
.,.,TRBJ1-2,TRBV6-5,TGTGCCACCACAGCTAACTATGGCTACACCTTC,CATTANYGYTF
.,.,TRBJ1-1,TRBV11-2,TGTGCCAGCAGCTTAGACTCTGGGGGCACTGAAGCTTTCTTT,CASSLDSGGTEAFF
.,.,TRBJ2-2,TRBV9,TGTGCCAGCAGCGTAGTGGGGCGAGGCGGGGAGCTGTTTTTT,CASSVVGRGGELFF
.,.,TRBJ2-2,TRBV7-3,TGTGCCAGCAGCTCCGATGGGGGGACGAACACCGGGGAGCTGTTTTTT,CASSSDGGTNTGELFF
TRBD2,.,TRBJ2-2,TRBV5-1,TGCGCCAGCAGCTTGGGAATTAGCGGGGAGGACACCGGGGAGCTGTTTTTT,CASSLGISGEDTGELFF
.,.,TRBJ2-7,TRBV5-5,TGTGCCAGCAGCCCCAATAACGAGCAGTACTTC,CASSPNNEQYF
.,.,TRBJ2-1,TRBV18,TGTGCCAGCTCACCGTCGCAGGGGAATGAGCAGTTCTTC,CASSPSQGNEQFF
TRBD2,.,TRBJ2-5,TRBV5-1,TGCGCCAGCAGCATCCATCGCGGGGGGGAGACCCAGTACTTC,CASSIHRGGETQYF
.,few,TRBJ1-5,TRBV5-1,TGCGCCAGCAGCTCTGAGGGCGCGGGTTCCCAGCCCCAGCATTTT,CASSSEGAGSQPQHF
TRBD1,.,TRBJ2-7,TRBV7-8,TGTGCCAGCAGCGGACAGGGGGCGTCCTACGAGCAGTACTTC,CASSGQGASYEQYF
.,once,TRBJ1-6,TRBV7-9,TGTGCCAGCAGCCATGGACAGCCGTCCGGTGATTCACCCCTCCACTTT,CASSHGQPSGDSPLHF
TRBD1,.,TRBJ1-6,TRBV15,TGTGCCACCAGCAGAACTCAGGGGGCTCTTTCACCCCTCCACTTT,CATSRTQGALSPLHF
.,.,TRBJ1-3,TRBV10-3,TGTGCCATCACTTCAGGGCTGGGGGGAAACACCATATATTTT,CAITSGLGGNTIYF
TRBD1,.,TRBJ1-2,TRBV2,TGTGCCAGCAGTGACAGGGGGAACTATGGCTACACCTTC,CASSDRGNYGYTF
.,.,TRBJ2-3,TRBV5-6,TGTGCCAGCAGCTTGGTACAGGGACACGCAGATACGCAGTATTTT,CASSLVQGHADTQYF
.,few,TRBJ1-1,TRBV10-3,TGTGCCATCAGTGGACGCATGAACACTGAAGCTTTCTTT,CAISGRMNTEAFF
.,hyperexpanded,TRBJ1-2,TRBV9,TGTGCCAGCAGCGCCCCAAGGAACAGCATTTATAACTATGGCTACACCTTC,CASSAPRNSIYNYGYTF
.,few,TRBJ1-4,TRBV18,TGTGCCAGCTCGCCCGGAACAGGGGAAAAACTGTTTTTT,CASSPGTGEKLFF
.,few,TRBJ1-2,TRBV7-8,TGTGCCAGCAGCTTGAGGAGAGGGGACGGCTACACCTTC,CASSLRRGDGYTF
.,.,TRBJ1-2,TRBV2,TGTGCCAGCAGTGAGTCGGGGATCTATGGCTACACCTTC,CASSESGIYGYTF
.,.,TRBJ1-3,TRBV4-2,TGTGCCAGCAGCCAAGAGGCGGTAAGCTCTGGAAACACCATATATTTT,CASSQEAVSSGNTIYF
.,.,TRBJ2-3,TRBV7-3,TGTGCCAGCAGCCCGGCCCATAGCACAGATACGCAGTATTTT,CASSPAHSTDTQYF
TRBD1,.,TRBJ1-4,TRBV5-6,TGTGCCAGCACCAAGTGGGACAGGGCTGAAAAACTGTTTTTT,CASTKWDRAEKLFF
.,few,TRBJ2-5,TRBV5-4,TGTGCCAGCAGCGTAGGAATTGGGTCAGAAGAGACCCAGTACTTC,CASSVGIGSEETQYF
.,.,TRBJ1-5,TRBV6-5,TGTGCCAGCAGCCGGGGCGGGCAGCCCCAGCATTTT,CASSRGGQPQHF
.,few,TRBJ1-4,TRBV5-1,TGCGCCAGCAGCAAGGATGGTGGGGTCGGTGAAAAACTGTTTTTT,CASSKDGGVGEKLFF
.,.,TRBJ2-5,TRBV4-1,TGCGCCAGCAGCCGCACTGGGACGGGGCGGTGGGAGACCCAGTACTTC,CASSRTGTGRWETQYF
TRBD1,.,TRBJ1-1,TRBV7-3,TGTGCCAGCAGCATGCAGGGGGCCGGCACTGAAGCTTTCTTT,CASSMQGAGTEAFF
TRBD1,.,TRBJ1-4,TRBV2,TGTGCCAGCAGAAGGGACAGGGATGAAAAACTGTTTTTT,CASRRDRDEKLFF